This T cell receptor beta chain was found in a study of CD8 T cells in ankylosing spondylitis. Study outcomes and limitations: CD8+ disease-linked clones were present at relatively low frequencies in blood. A motif in TCR beta, a set of roughly 8 highly homologous variants, appeared characteristic of ankylosing spondylitis blood. Matched ankylosing spondylitis synovial fluid reportedly contained a significantly enriched population of disease-linked clones.

Of note for this clonotype: Its specificity is not known.

Germline V gene data show CDR1 as SGHTA and CDR2 as FQGTGA. V trimming: 4 bases; J trimming: 7 bases; junction bases outside the gene matches: 11. The CDR3 has 16 amino acids. TCR beta libraries were made by quantitative 5'-RACE with molecular barcodes. TCRdb passed the 5' RACE reads through MiXCR, listing each CDR3 protein once. This table has a few hundred thousand distinct CDR3 sequences, around 7.6% appearing once. The sequenced material came from blood, either unsorted or a sorted T cell fraction (not recorded which). This TCR derives from a male donor with ankylosing spondylitis. The chain combines TRBV7-3 with TRBJ2-1, with 9 bases aligning to TRBD1. The CDR3, as DNA: TGTGCCAGCAGCTCCTTCGCCGGGACAGGGAGAAATGAGCAGTTCTTC. Amino acids: CASSSFAGTGRNEQFF.